A single sample gave rise to the 14 T cell receptor beta chains below, sequenced in a study of PD-L1 blockade in urothelial cancer. Generated by immunoSEQ multiplex PCR, the TCRdb table keeps only in-frame clones and is missing some. The top ten hold approximately 2.1% of the sample, which has about 87,000 clones, roughly 84% seen once. Stated time point: pretreatment peripheral blood. The specimen was PBMCs, collected around atezolizumab (anti-PD-L1) treatment. Receptor source: a man in his 60s with urothelial cancer.

This clone was detected only once. The chain combines TRBV5-6 with TRBJ2-2, with TRBD2 matching 12 bases. Germline V gene sequence: CDR1 SGHDT, CDR2 YYEEEE. This CDR3 region has 15 residues. Unmatched junction bases numbered 4, after V lost 7 bases and J lost 3 bases. The CDR3 region has the DNA TGTGCCAGCGCTAGCGGGGGGGCCTACACCGGGGAGCTGTTTTTT. This sequence encodes CASASGGAYTGELFF.

This sequence joins TRBV5-1 and TRBJ1-1, with 8 nucleotides matching TRBD1. After removal of 3 bases from V and 4 bases from J, the junction contained 8 bases not matched to a gene. The germline V gene has CDR1 SGHRS and CDR2 YFSETQ. The CDR3 consists of 15 residues. The chain's CDR3 is CASSWLTGGPTEAFF. CDR3 DNA: TGCGCCAGCAGCTGGCTAACAGGGGGACCCACTGAAGCTTTCTTT. Combining the CDR3 with reference TRBV5-1 and TRBJ1-1 gives the whole variable domain KAGVTQTPRYLIKTRGQQVTLSCSPISGHRSVSWYQQTPGQGLQFLFEYFSETQRNKGNFPGRFSGRQFSNSRSEMNVSTLELGDSALYLCASSWLTGGPTEAFFGQGTRLTVV.

The chain uses TRBV4-3 and TRBJ2-4; D unresolved. CDR1 and CDR2 (germline): LGHNA, YSLEER. This CDR3 region has 16 residues. Trimming removed 0 bases from V and 0 bases from J, with 9 bases in between. CDR3 sequence (DNA): TGCGCCAGCAGCCAAGACCAGTCCCGAGCCAAAAACATTCAGTACTTC. It translates to CASSQDQSRAKNIQYF.

The chain links TRBV30 to TRBJ1-3; TRBD1 is a possible D gene (5 bases). V lost 0 bases to trimming and J lost 0 bases, with 21 bases between them. CDR1 and CDR2 (germline): GTSNPN, SVGIG (reference sequence). CDR3 size: 19 residues. The CDR3 loop is CAWSVQRSGIVGSGNTIYF. Written as DNA, the CDR3 is TGTGCCTGGAGTGTACAGAGGTCAGGGATCGTGGGCTCTGGAAACACCATATATTTT.

The V and J genes are TRBV7-7 and TRBJ2-1; TRBD2 matches at 11 bases. J lost 7 bases, V lost 5 bases, and 10 bases had no gene match. The CDR3 totals 16 residues. Germline V lookup: CDR1 SSHAT, CDR2 FNYEAQ (reference sequence). The CDR3 coding sequence is TGTGCCAGCAGCGCGAGGACTAGCGGGCGACCTAATGAGCAGTTCTTC. As protein: CASSARTSGRPNEQFF.

V and J are TRBV29-1 and TRBJ2-2, with D possibly TRBD1 on 5 matching bases. The CDR3 is 15 residues long. The V gene lost 5 bases and the J gene lost 4 bases, with 17 bases spanning the gap. Germline loops: CDR1 SQVTM, CDR2 ANQGSEA. The CDR3 loop is CSVKRAVGATGELFF. CDR3 in DNA: TGCAGCGTTAAAAGGGCTGTAGGGGCCACCGGGGAGCTGTTTTTT.

As for this clone: Other DNA sequences of this sample code for an identical CDR3. V gene TRBV7-9 combines with J gene TRBJ2-7, with unresolved D. Trimming cost V 1 base and J 3 bases, with 7 bases left between them. The CDR3 extends over 13 amino acids. The germline V gene encodes CDR1 SEHNR and CDR2 FQNEAQ (reference sequence). The CDR3 region is CASSLVPVYEQYF. The CDR3 DNA sequence: TGTGCCAGCAGCTTAGTGCCAGTCTACGAGCAGTACTTC.

The CDR3 region has the DNA TGTGCCACCAGCAGATCCACAGGTGCGGCTGCTTACGAGCAGTACTTC. Protein sequence: CATSRSTGAAAYEQYF. V and J are TRBV15 and TRBJ2-7; perhaps TRBD1 as D (5 bases). CDR3 size: 16 residues. Germline CDR1 reads LNHNV; CDR2 reads YYDKDF (reference sequence). The V end was cut by 2 bases, the J end by 4 bases, with 18 bases between.

Here the CDR3 DNA reads TGTGCCAGCAGTTTCGATCGCGGGAAATATGGCTACACCTTC. Translation gives CASSFDRGKYGYTF. The chain combines TRBV28 with TRBJ1-2; D is undetermined. The CDR3 extends over 14 amino acids. V gave up 3 bases and J gave up 5 bases, with 13 bases separating them. CDR1 is MDHEN, CDR2 SYDVKM, per germline.

This rearrangement joins TRBV6-1 to TRBJ2-7; possibly TRBD2 for D (5 bases). Germline CDR1 MNHNS, CDR2 SASEGT. V was clipped by 5 bases and J by 5 bases, with 7 bases between them. There are 11 residues in the CDR3. The CDR3 region has the DNA TGTGCCAGCAGTCGGGGAAACGAGCAGTACTTC. It yields the protein CASSRGNEQYF.

This chain links TRBV28 with TRBJ2-5; 7 bases fit TRBD1. The germline V gene encodes CDR1 MDHEN and CDR2 SYDVKM. V shed 3 bases, J shed 2 bases, and the junction held 0 bases outside the gene matches. CDR3 size: 13 residues. The DNA of the CDR3 is TGTGCCAGCAGTTTGGGACAGCAAGAGACCCAGTACTTC. It is translated as CASSLGQQETQYF.

The chain recombines TRBV28 with TRBJ2-7; D uncertain. Germline V gene sequence: CDR1 MDHEN, CDR2 SYDVKM. V was trimmed by 6 bases and J by 4 bases, leaving 10 bases between them. This CDR3 has 12 residues. This chain's CDR3 is CASSLSAYEQYF. The CDR3 region has the DNA TGTGCCAGCAGCCTTTCAGCGTACGAGCAGTACTTC.

The chain has TRBV4-1 and TRBJ1-5; TRBD1 matches 11 bases. The length of the CDR3 is 14 residues. Trimming took 3 bases from V and 5 from J; bases not matched to a gene: 0. CDR1 and CDR2 from the germline V gene are MGHRA and YSYEKL. DNA for the CDR3: TGCGCCAGCAGCCAGGGACAGGGGGATCAGCCCCAGCATTTT. This gives the protein CASSQGQGDQPQHF.

CDR3 nucleotide sequence: TGTGCCAGCAGCGTAGATTCCCGGGATGCCTACGAGCAGTACTTC. This encodes CASSVDSRDAYEQYF. The chain links TRBV9 to TRBJ2-7; D might be TRBD2 (5 bases). V gave up 0 bases and J gave up 2 bases, with 12 bases separating them. The CDR3 runs to 15 residues. Germline CDR1 is SGDLS and CDR2 is YYNGEE.